Described below is a single T cell receptor (beta chain) sequence and its context. The antigen is undetermined. RNA extraction was followed by reverse transcription into cDNA, which acted as the sequencing template. This table comes from immunoSEQ multiplex PCR, and its TCRdb copy is limited to in-frame clones, with some not included. The sample carries fewer than 200,000 clones, 50% to 75% recorded once. The data were obtained in a study of CD8+ T cells in alopecia areata. Study-level findings and limits: Clonality exceeded that of normal scalp in lesional scalp, most notably in alopecia totalis/universalis.

The ends lost 3 bases at V and 2 bases at J; junction bases unmatched: 17. This CDR3 comprises 18 residues. Germline V lookup: CDR1 GTSNPN, CDR2 SVGIG (reference sequence). The V call is TRBV30, the J call TRBJ2-5, with 8 nucleotides matching TRBD2. The input for sequencing was CD4+ T cells sorted from blood, taken at week 0. The origin of this receptor is a human donor with alopecia areata. In DNA, the CDR3 is TGTGCCTGGAGCCCTAGGACGATTGGCGGCGGGGGGCAAGAGACCCAGTACTTC. Its translation: CAWSPRTIGGGGQETQYF.